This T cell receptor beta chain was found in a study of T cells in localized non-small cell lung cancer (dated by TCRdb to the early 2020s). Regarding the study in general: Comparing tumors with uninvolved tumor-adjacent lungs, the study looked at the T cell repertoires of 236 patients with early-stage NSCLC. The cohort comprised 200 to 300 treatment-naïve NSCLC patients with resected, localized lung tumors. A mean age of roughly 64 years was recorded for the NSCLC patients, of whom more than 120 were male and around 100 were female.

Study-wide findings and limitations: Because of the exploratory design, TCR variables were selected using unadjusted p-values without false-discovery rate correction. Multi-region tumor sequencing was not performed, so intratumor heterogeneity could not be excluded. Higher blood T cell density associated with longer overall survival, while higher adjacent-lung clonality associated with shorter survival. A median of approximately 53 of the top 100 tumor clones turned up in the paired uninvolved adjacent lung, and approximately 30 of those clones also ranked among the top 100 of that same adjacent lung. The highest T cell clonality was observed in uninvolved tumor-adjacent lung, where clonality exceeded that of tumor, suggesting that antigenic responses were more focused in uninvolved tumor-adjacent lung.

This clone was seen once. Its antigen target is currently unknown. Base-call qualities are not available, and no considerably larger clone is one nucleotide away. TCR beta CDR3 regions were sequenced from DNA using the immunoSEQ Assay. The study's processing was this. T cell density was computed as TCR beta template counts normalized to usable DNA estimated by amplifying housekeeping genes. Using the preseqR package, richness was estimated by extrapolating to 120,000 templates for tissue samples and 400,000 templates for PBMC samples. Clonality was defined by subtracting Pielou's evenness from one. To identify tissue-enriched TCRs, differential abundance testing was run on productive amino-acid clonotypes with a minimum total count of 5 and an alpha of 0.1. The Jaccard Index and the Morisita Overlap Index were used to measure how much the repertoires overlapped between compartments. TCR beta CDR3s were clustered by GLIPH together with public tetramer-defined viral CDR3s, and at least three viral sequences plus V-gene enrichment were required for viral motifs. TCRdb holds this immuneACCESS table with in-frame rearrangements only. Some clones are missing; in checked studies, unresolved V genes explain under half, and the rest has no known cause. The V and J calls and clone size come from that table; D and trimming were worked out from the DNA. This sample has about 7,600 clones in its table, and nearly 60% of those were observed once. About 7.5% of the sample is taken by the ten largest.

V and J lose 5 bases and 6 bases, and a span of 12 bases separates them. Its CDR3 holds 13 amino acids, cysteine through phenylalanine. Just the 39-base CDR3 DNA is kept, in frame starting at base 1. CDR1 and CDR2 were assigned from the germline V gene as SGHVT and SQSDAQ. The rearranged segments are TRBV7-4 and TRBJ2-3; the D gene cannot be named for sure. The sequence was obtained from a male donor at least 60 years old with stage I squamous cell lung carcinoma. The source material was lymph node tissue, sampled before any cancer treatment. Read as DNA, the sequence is TGTGCCAGCAGCGCCCGAACAAAGGATACGCAGTATTTT. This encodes CASSARTKDTQYF.